This entry features one T cell receptor (beta chain) sequence. The antigen remains undetermined. CDR1 and CDR2 from the germline V gene are SGHNT and YYREEE (reference sequence). The CDR3 has 20 amino acids. V dropped 0 bases and J dropped 4 bases, with 26 bases sitting between them. This sample stems from a study of graft-versus-host responses after intestinal transplantation. Points from the study as a whole: Peak GvH clone levels in circulation were associated with early post-transplant HvG declines.

The assay was immunoSEQ multiplex PCR, and TCRdb's table has in-frame clones only and misses some. The table records 77,000 or so clones, roughly 94% of them present only once. The starting material was unstimulated CD8+ T cells sorted from spleen or lymph node cells, obtained before intestinal transplant. This TCR came from a human donor who received an intestinal transplant. This chain uses TRBV5-4 with TRBJ2-1, with D tentatively TRBD1 (6 bases). The CDR3 DNA reads TGTGCCAGCAGCTTGGTTTTTGGGGTGAGGGACACCCATCTATACAATGAGCAGTTCTTC. Translation gives CASSLVFGVRDTHLYNEQFF.